A selection of T cell receptor beta chains follows, all from one sample in a study of blood T cell repertoires in COVID-19. Some clones are missing from TCRdb's copy, which holds only in-frame ones; the method was immunoSEQ multiplex PCR. The data show about 120,000 clones, about 79% seen once. Sample: peripheral blood. Source of these receptors: an older man with acute or convalescent COVID-19. The CDR3 runs from the conserved cysteine through the conserved F or W. The D gene is left open where the match is weak. Expanded clones get a size class; other rows say once, few or many, or leave the size out.

j_gene: TRBJ2-5
d_gene: TRBD2
abundance: NA
v_gene: TRBV24-1
CDR3aa: CATSELAGGGETQYF
CDR3nt: TGTGCCACCAGTGAACTAGCGGGGGGAGGAGAGACCCAGTACTTC

j_gene: TRBJ2-6
d_gene: NA
abundance: once
v_gene: TRBV25-1
CDR3aa: CASEKTQGSGANVLTF
CDR3nt: TGTGCCAGCGAGAAAACACAGGGCTCCGGGGCCAACGTCCTGACTTTC

j_gene: TRBJ1-5
d_gene: TRBD1
abundance: NA
v_gene: TRBV18
CDR3aa: CASSPGQGDQPQHF
CDR3nt: TGTGCCAGCTCACCGGGACAGGGTGATCAGCCCCAGCATTTT

j_gene: TRBJ2-2
d_gene: TRBD2
abundance: NA
v_gene: TRBV19
CDR3aa: CASSGGLAGLTGELFF
CDR3nt: TGTGCCAGTAGTGGGGGACTAGCGGGGCTCACCGGGGAGCTGTTTTTT

j_gene: TRBJ1-5
d_gene: NA
abundance: NA
v_gene: TRBV7-2
CDR3aa: CASSPEVGQPQHF
CDR3nt: TGTGCCAGCAGCCCGGAGGTCGGTCAGCCCCAGCATTTT

j_gene: TRBJ2-3
d_gene: TRBD2
abundance: NA
v_gene: TRBV19
CDR3aa: CASTLGLGPDTQYF
CDR3nt: TGTGCCAGTACCCTCGGACTAGGGCCAGATACGCAGTATTTT

j_gene: TRBJ2-2
d_gene: TRBD2
abundance: NA
v_gene: TRBV5-1
CDR3aa: CASSLATSGGSGELFF
CDR3nt: TGCGCCAGCAGCTTGGCCACGAGCGGGGGGAGCGGGGAGCTGTTTTTT

j_gene: TRBJ1-3
d_gene: NA
abundance: NA
v_gene: TRBV5-1
CDR3aa: CASSFGSAGGNTIYF
CDR3nt: TGCGCCAGCAGCTTTGGGTCGGCAGGTGGAAACACCATATATTTT

j_gene: TRBJ2-7
d_gene: NA
abundance: NA
v_gene: TRBV11-2
CDR3aa: CASSSQVSSYEQYF
CDR3nt: TGTGCCAGCAGCTCTCAAGTGAGCTCCTACGAGCAGTACTTC

j_gene: TRBJ1-1
d_gene: NA
abundance: NA
v_gene: TRBV20-1
CDR3aa: CSASQSGRTEAFF
CDR3nt: TGCAGTGCTAGTCAGTCAGGGCGCACTGAAGCTTTCTTT

j_gene: TRBJ1-2
d_gene: NA
abundance: NA
v_gene: TRBV29-1
CDR3aa: CSVEKAASGGYTF
CDR3nt: TGCAGCGTTGAAAAGGCTGCCTCGGGAGGCTACACCTTC

j_gene: TRBJ1-5
d_gene: NA
abundance: few
v_gene: TRBV6-2/TRBV6-3
CDR3aa: CASSSGGVGQPQHF
CDR3nt: TGTGCCAGCAGCTCGGGGGGGGTAGGGCAGCCCCAGCATTTT

j_gene: TRBJ1-2
d_gene: NA
abundance: few
v_gene: TRBV27
CDR3aa: CASSFSGQGYGYTF
CDR3nt: TGTGCCAGCAGTTTCTCGGGACAAGGGTATGGCTACACCTTC

j_gene: TRBJ2-3
d_gene: NA
abundance: NA
v_gene: TRBV5-1
CDR3aa: CASSVDTTDTQYF
CDR3nt: TGCGCCAGCAGCGTGGACACCACAGATACGCAGTATTTT

j_gene: TRBJ2-7
d_gene: NA
abundance: few
v_gene: TRBV7-8
CDR3aa: CASSLRQLISYEQYF
CDR3nt: TGTGCCAGCAGCCTCCGACAGCTAATCTCCTACGAGCAGTACTTC